This T cell receptor beta chain emerged from a study of lymphopenia after photon versus proton radiotherapy. Study results and limitations: Only patients who died were analyzed for survival; proton advantage is unproven. Larger post-nadir TCR diversity loss correlated inversely with survival in deceased patients. Relative stability marked proton patients; photon patients lost diversity and naive cells. Oligoclonal CD8+ Temra expansion after nadir drove photon patients' diversity drop.

Notes on this clone: What it binds is not known.

TCRdb's table, derived via immunoSEQ multiplex PCR, lists solely in-frame clones and lacks some. The data hold over 50,000 clones, with around 88% observed a single time. CDR3 length: 14 amino acids. Trimming left V 6 bases short and J 4 bases short, with 15 bases between. CDR1 is MNHEY and CDR2 is SMNVEV in the germline V gene (reference sequence). The source of this sequence is a middle-aged man with gastric cancer. The chain couples TRBV27 to TRBJ1-1; D not certain. Specimen: peripheral blood, collected from a patient treated with photon-based radiotherapy. The DNA of the CDR3 is TGTGCCAGCAGCTTTCGACAAGAGGGCACTGAAGCTTTCTTT. It translates to CASSFRQEGTEAFF.